This paragraph reports one T cell receptor (beta chain). The junction shows a germline mismatch at one end, possibly a read error. This sample is part of a study of shared clonotypes between healthy human individuals. Study-level information: Each donor's CD4 naive and CD4 memory cells filled three plates apiece, CD8 naive two, and CD8 memory one.

Generated by immunoSEQ multiplex PCR, the TCRdb table keeps only in-frame clones and is missing some. Among approximately 1.5 million clones listed, approximately 98.5% were seen once. The CDR3 runs 15 residues. The germline CDR1 and CDR2 sequences are SGHNT and YENEEA. The receptor was isolated from a man between 25 and 39 years old in good health. Source material: naive CD4+ T cells sorted from blood. Subset defined: CD45RA+ positively selected. The genes are TRBV11-3 and TRBJ2-1, with a weak D call TRBD2 (5 bases). CDR3 DNA: TGTGCCAGCAGCATAGACGGAGGAATTTTGAATGAGCAGTTCTTC. Translating it yields CASSIDGGILNEQFF.